The entry below gives a single T cell receptor (beta chain) sequence along with its context. Its antigen is still unknown. The data were obtained in a study of vaccination effects on CD4 cells after COVID-19. Study at large: Sampling of a couple of convalescent patients took place 16 days and one week prior to vaccination.

Antigen-specific CD4+ T cells expanded by the ViraFEST assay with viral peptide pools were then sequenced. CD4+ T cells were isolated after 10 days of culture. Documented for the person is a PCR-confirmed SARS-CoV-2 infection occurring between March and December 2020. Repertoires were generated with immunoSEQ multiplex PCR, while TCRdb's copy carries only in-frame clones and drops some. The table lists about 45,000 clones, around 80% of them singletons. The germline CDR1 and CDR2 sequences are SGHRS and YFSETQ. Trimming removed 0 bases from V and 7 bases from J, with 7 bases in between. This CDR3 spans 12 amino acids.

The rearrangement joins TRBV5-1 to TRBJ1-1, with unresolved D. The sample was CD4+ T cells from PBMCs cultured with a peptide pool, taken before COVID-19 vaccination. The TCR sequence derives from a human donor who had a prior SARS-CoV-2 infection. CDR3 region: CASSLVGDEAFF. The CDR3 DNA is TGCGCCAGCAGCTTGGTTGGAGATGAAGCTTTCTTT.